The subject of this entry is one T cell receptor beta chain. Its antigen is currently unknown. The data originate from a study of OX40 agonist ivuxolimab in advanced cancers. Overall study context: An anti-OX40 (CD134) antibody with agonistic activity, ivuxolimab, was administered to patients. The study gave patients intravenous ivuxolimab at 0.01 to 10 mg/kg every 2 weeks.

This CDR3 region has 12 residues. Germline assignment: CDR1 PRHDT and CDR2 FYEKMQ (reference sequence). Trimming took off 5 bases at V and 13 bases at J, with 12 bases between the two ends. Blood got drawn at baseline, again on cycle 4 day 1, and then on cycle 7 day 1. Study results and limitations: Expanded clones tended on average to be more numerous among CD8+ T cells than CD4+.

TCRdb's table, derived via immunoSEQ multiplex PCR, lists solely in-frame clones and lacks some. The sample consists of tens of thousands of clones, roughly 86% of them appearing once. The sequencing here drew on CD4+ or CD8+ T cells sorted from blood, taken in a trial of the OX40 agonist ivuxolimab. This receptor was taken from an adult with an advanced solid tumor such as melanoma, head and neck, liver or kidney cancer. The chain couples TRBV13 to TRBJ1-6; maybe TRBD1 (5 bases). The CDR3 spells CASSEPRGPLHF. The CDR3 nucleotides read TGTGCCAGCAGCGAACCCCGGGGGCCCCTCCACTTT.